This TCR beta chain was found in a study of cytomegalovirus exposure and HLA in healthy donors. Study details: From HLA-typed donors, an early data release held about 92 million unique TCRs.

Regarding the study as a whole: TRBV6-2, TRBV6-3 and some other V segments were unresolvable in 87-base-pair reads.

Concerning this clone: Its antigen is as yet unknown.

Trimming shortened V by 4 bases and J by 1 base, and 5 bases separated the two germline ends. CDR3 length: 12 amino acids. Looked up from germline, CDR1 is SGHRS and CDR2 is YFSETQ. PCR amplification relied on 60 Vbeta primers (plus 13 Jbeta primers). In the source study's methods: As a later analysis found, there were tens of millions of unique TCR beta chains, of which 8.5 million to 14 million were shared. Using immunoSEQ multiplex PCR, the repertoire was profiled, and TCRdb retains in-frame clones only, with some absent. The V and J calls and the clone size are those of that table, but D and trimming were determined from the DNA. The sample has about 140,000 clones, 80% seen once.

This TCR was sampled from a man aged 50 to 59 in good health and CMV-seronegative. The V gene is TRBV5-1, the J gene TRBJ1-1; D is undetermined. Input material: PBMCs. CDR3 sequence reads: CASSRGNTEAFF. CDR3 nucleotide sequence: TGCGCCAGCAGCCGGGGGAACACTGAAGCTTTCTTT. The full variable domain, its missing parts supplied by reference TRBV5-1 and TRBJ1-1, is KAGVTQTPRYLIKTRGQQVTLSCSPISGHRSVSWYQQTPGQGLQFLFEYFSETQRNKGNFPGRFSGRQFSNSRSEMNVSTLELGDSALYLCASSRGNTEAFFGQGTRLTVV.